These T cell receptor beta chains were read from a single sample in a study of blood T cell repertoires in COVID-19. TCRdb's copy holds only in-frame clones and misses some; the assay was immunoSEQ multiplex PCR. Of 100,000 to 150,000 clones listed, approximately 88% are singletons. The sequencing input was peripheral blood. Every receptor here comes from a man aged 60 to 69 with acute or convalescent COVID-19. Both conserved end residues are part of each CDR3. D genes are given only for firm matches. Where a row states a size, it is once, few, many or the class of an expanded clone; other rows omit it.

-,TRBV29-1,-,TRBJ2-7,CSGQGSSYEQYF,TGCAGCGGCCAGGGATCTTCCTACGAGCAGTACTTC
-,TRBV3-1/TRBV3-2,-,TRBJ2-7,CASSQFEEQYF,TGTGCCAGCAGCCAATTCGAGGAGCAGTACTTC
few,TRBV3-1/TRBV3-2,-,TRBJ2-7,CASSQAAGLVYEQYF,TGTGCCAGCAGCCAAGCGGCAGGGTTAGTATACGAGCAGTACTTC
-,TRBV30,-,TRBJ1-2,CAWRDRSNYGYTF,TGTGCCTGGAGGGACAGATCTAACTATGGCTACACCTTC
few,TRBV29-1,-,TRBJ1-1,CSVEVVSNTEAFF,TGCAGCGTTGAAGTCGTTTCCAACACTGAAGCTTTCTTT
-,TRBV2,-,TRBJ2-1,CASTFGSSYNEQFF,TGTGCCAGCACTTTCGGTAGCTCCTACAATGAGCAGTTCTTC
-,TRBV20-1,-,TRBJ1-1,CSARQVEAFF,TGCAGTGCTAGACAGGTTGAAGCTTTCTTT
-,TRBV7-9,TRBD1,TRBJ1-2,CASSYTGGYGYTF,TGTGCCAGCAGCTACACAGGGGGCTATGGCTACACCTTC
-,TRBV6-4,TRBD1,TRBJ2-2,CASSLGTGTGELFF,TGTGCCAGCAGTCTTGGGACAGGCACCGGGGAGCTGTTTTTT
-,TRBV11-2,-,TRBJ2-7,CASSFSVRATGEQYF,TGTGCCAGCAGCTTCTCTGTGAGGGCAACGGGAGAGCAGTACTTC
once,TRBV18,TRBD1,TRBJ2-5,CASSPAGGRQETQYF,TGTGCCAGCTCACCGGCAGGGGGCCGGCAAGAGACCCAGTACTTC
-,TRBV3-1/TRBV3-2,TRBD2,TRBJ2-1,CASSQDRLAGSGVF,TGTGCCAGCAGCCAAGATCGACTAGCGGGATCGGGGGTCTTC
-,TRBV19,TRBD1,TRBJ1-1,CASSIGGQGHTEAFF,TGTGCCAGTAGTATCGGGGGACAGGGGCATACTGAAGCTTTCTTT
once,TRBV6-1,-,TRBJ1-4,CASSLAGVGNEKLFF,TGTGCCAGCAGTCTAGCAGGGGTTGGTAATGAAAAACTGTTTTTT
-,TRBV9,TRBD2,TRBJ2-7,CASSGGTNYEQYF,TGTGCCAGCAGCGGAGGGACTAACTACGAGCAGTACTTC
-,TRBV5-1,-,TRBJ1-6,CASREGQLSYNSPLHF,TGCGCCAGCAGAGAAGGACAGCTCTCCTATAATTCACCCCTCCACTTT
-,TRBV29-1,TRBD2,TRBJ2-1,CSESSGVYNEQFF,TGCAGCGAGTCTAGCGGGGTCTACAATGAGCAGTTCTTC
-,TRBV12-3/TRBV12-4,-,TRBJ2-1,CASSFIRDNEQFF,TGTGCCAGCAGTTTCATCCGGGACAATGAGCAGTTCTTC
-,TRBV19,-,TRBJ2-5,CASSTGHRVFPTQYF,TGTGCCAGTAGTACCGGTCACAGGGTTTTTCCGACCCAGTACTTC
-,TRBV29-1,-,TRBJ1-5,CSVAQGRTNQPQHF,TGCAGCGTTGCACAAGGACGGACTAATCAGCCCCAGCATTTT
-,TRBV11-2,-,TRBJ2-7,CASSNGQTYEQYF,TGTGCCAGCAGCAATGGACAGACCTACGAGCAGTACTTC
-,TRBV12-5,-,TRBJ1-2,CARGGYGYTF,TGTGCTAGGGGGGGATATGGCTACACCTTC
many,TRBV21-1,-,TRBJ2-7,CARQGLYEQYF,TGTGCCAGACAGGGGCTCTACGAGCAGTACTTC
-,TRBV10-1,-,TRBJ1-2,CASRIIPHSYGYTF,TGCGCCAGCAGGATCATACCCCATAGCTATGGCTACACCTTC
-,TRBV7-9,-,TRBJ2-5,CASSLVGGGETQYF,TGTGCCAGCAGCTTAGTCGGGGGTGGAGAGACCCAGTACTTC
-,TRBV5-1,TRBD1,TRBJ1-1,CASSHGTGGVTEAFF,TGCGCCAGCAGCCACGGGACAGGGGGCGTCACTGAAGCTTTCTTT
-,TRBV4-1,TRBD1,TRBJ2-6,CASAHQGAAGANVLTF,TGCGCCAGCGCCCATCAGGGGGCTGCTGGGGCCAACGTCCTGACTTTC
few,TRBV2,TRBD1,TRBJ1-4,CASSALTGLTKLFF,TGTGCCAGCAGTGCTCTGACAGGGCTTACAAAACTGTTTTTT
-,TRBV7-8,TRBD2,TRBJ2-6,CASSPRGAGAGANVLTF,TGTGCCAGCAGCCCCCGAGGGGCGGGAGCTGGGGCCAACGTCCTGACTTTC